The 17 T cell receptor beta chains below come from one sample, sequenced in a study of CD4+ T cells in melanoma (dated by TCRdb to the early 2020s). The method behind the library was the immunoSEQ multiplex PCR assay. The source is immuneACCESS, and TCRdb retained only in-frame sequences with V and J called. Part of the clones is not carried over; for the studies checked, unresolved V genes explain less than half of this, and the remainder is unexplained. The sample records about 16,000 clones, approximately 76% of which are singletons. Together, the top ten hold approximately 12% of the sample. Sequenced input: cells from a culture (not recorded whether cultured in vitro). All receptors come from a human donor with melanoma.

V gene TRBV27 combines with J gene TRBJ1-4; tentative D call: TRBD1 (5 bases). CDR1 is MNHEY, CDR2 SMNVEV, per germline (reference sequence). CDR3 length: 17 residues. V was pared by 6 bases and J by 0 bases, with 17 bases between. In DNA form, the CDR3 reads TGTGCCAGCAGGGCTTTGCAGGGTCTTGCAACTAATGAAAAACTGTTTTTT. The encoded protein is CASRALQGLATNEKLFF.

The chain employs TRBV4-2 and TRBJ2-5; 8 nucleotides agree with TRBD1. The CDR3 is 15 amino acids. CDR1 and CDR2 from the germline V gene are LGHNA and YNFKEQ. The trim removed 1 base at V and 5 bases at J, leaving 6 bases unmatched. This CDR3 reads CASSQGDAGGETQYF. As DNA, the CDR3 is TGTGCCAGCAGCCAAGGAGACGCAGGGGGCGAGACCCAGTACTTC.

In DNA, the CDR3 is TGTGCCAGCAGCTCGGACCTCTACGAGCAGTACTTC. Protein sequence: CASSSDLYEQYF. V is TRBV11-2 and J is TRBJ2-7; D unresolved. This CDR3 region has 12 residues. Germline lookup yields CDR1 SGHAT and CDR2 FQNNGV. V lost 4 bases to trimming and J lost 3 bases, with 7 bases between them.

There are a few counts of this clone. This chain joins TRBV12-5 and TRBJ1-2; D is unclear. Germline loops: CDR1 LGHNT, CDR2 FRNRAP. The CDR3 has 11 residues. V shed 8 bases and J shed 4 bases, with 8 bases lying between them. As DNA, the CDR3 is TGTGCTAGTTCTGTAGGCTATGGCTACACCTTC. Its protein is CASSVGYGYTF.

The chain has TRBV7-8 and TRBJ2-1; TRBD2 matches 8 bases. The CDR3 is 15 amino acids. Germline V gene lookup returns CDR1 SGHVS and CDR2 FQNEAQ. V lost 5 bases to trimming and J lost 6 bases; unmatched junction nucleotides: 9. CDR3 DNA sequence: TGTGCCAGCAGCCAAACGGGACTAGGGGTCAATGAGCAGTTCTTC. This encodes CASSQTGLGVNEQFF.

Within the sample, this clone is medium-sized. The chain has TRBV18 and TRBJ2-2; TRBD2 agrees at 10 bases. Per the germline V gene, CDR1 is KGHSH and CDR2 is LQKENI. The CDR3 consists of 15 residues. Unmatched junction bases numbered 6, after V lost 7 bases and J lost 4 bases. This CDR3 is CASYSGGAGTGELFF. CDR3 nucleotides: TGTGCCAGCTACAGCGGGGGGGCCGGCACCGGGGAGCTGTTTTTT.

The CDR3 reads CASGGQGAFDEQYF. As DNA, the CDR3 is TGCGCCAGCGGGGGACAGGGGGCCTTCGACGAGCAGTACTTC. This chain links TRBV10-2 with TRBJ2-7; 12 nucleotides align to TRBD1. The CDR3 has 14 amino acids. Unmatched junction bases numbered 7, after V lost 8 bases and J lost 5 bases. Looked up from germline, CDR1 is WSHSY and CDR2 is SAAADI.

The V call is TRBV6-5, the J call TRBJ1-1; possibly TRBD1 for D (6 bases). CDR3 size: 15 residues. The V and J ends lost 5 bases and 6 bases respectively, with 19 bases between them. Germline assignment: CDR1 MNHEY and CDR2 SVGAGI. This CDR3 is CASSPNLQGGAEAFF. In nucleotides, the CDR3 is TGTGCCAGCAGTCCGAACTTACAGGGTGGGGCTGAAGCTTTCTTT.

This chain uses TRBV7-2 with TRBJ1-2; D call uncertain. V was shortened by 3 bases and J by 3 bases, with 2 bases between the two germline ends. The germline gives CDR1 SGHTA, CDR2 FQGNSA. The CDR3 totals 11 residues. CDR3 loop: CASSFYYGYTF. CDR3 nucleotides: TGTGCCAGCAGCTTCTACTATGGCTACACCTTC.

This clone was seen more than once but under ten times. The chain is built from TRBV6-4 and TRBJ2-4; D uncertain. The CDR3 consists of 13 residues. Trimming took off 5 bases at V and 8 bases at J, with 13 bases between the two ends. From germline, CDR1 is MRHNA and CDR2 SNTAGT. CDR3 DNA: TGTGCCAGCAGTTTAGACCGTGTGTACATTCAGTACTTC. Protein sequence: CASSLDRVYIQYF.

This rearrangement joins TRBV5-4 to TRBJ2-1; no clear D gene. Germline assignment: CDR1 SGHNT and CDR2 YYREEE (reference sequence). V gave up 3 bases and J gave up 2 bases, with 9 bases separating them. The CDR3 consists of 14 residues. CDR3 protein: CASSSSVAYNEQFF. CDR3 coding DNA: TGTGCCAGCAGCTCTTCTGTTGCCTACAATGAGCAGTTCTTC.

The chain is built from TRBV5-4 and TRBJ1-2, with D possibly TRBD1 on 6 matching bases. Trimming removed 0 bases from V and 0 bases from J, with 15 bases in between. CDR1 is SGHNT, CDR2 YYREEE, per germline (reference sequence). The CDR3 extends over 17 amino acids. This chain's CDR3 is CASSLALRTAPNYGYTF. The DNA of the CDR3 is TGTGCCAGCAGCTTGGCCTTACGGACAGCACCTAACTATGGCTACACCTTC.

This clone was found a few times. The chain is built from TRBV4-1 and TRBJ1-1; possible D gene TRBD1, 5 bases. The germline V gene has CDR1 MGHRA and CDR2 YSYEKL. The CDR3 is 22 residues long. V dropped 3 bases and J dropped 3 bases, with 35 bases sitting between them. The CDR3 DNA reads TGCGCCAGCAGCCACCCCGGGGCGCGACGTGGGGACCCGAATTTGGAGGACACTGAAGCTTTCTTT. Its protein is CASSHPGARRGDPNLEDTEAFF.

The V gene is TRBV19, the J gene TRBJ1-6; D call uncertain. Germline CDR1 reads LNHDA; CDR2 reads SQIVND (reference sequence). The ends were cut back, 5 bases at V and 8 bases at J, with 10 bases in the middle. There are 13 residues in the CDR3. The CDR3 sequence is CASSLGKDSPLHF. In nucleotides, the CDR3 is TGTGCCAGTAGTCTAGGGAAGGATTCACCCCTCCACTTT. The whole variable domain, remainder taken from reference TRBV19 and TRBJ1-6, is DGGITQSPKYLFRKEGQNVTLSCEQNLNHDAMYWYRQDPGQGLRLIYYSQIVNDFQKGDIAEGYSVSREKKESFPLTVTSAQKNPTAFYLCASSLGKDSPLHFGNGTRLTVT.

CDR3 in DNA: TGTGCCAGCAGGCCTACAGGGGCTATTAGGAATGAGCAGTTCTTC. It yields the protein CASRPTGAIRNEQFF. The chain carries TRBV7-9 and TRBJ2-1; TRBD1 matches 7 bases. Germline loops: CDR1 SEHNR, CDR2 FQNEAQ (reference sequence). This CDR3 contains 15 residues. Germline trimming cut 6 bases from V and 7 bases from J; bases unmatched to any gene: 12. The full variable domain, in which reference TRBV7-9 and TRBJ2-1 provide the parts outside the CDR3, is DTGVSQNPRHKITKRGQNVTFRCDPISEHNRLYWYRQTLGQGPEFLTYFQNEAQLEKSRLLSDRFSAERPKGSFSTLEIQRTEQGDSAMYLCASRPTGAIRNEQFFGPGTRLTVL.

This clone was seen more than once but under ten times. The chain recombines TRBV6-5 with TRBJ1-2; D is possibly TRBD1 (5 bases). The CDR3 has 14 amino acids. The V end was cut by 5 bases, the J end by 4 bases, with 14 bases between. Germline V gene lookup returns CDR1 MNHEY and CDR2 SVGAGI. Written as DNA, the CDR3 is TGTGCCAGCAGTAACGGAGACAGCAGCTATGGCTACACCTTC. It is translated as CASSNGDSSYGYTF.

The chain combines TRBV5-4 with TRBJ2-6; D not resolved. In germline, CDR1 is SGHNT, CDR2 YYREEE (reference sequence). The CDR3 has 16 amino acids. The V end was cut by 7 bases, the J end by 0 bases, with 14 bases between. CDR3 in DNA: TGTGCCAGCGGCAGGCAAACAAGCTCTGGGGCCAACGTCCTGACTTTC. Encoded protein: CASGRQTSSGANVLTF.